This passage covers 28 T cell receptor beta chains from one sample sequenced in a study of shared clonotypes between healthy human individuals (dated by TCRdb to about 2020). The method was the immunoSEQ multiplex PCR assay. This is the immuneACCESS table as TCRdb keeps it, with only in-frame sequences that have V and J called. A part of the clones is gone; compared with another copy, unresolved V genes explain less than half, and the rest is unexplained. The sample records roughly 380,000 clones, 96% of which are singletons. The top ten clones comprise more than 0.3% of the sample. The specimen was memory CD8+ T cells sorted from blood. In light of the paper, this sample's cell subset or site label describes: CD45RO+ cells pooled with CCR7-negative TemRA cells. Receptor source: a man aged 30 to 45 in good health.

CDR3 protein: CASSQATGATNEKLFF. The DNA for the CDR3 is TGTGCCAGCAGCCAAGCGACAGGGGCGACTAATGAAAAACTGTTTTTT. The chain uses TRBV4-2 and TRBJ1-4, with 8 bases lining up with TRBD1. The CDR3 consists of 16 residues. Germline V gene sequence: CDR1 LGHNA, CDR2 YNFKEQ. V lost 1 base to trimming and J lost 2 bases; unmatched junction nucleotides: 3.

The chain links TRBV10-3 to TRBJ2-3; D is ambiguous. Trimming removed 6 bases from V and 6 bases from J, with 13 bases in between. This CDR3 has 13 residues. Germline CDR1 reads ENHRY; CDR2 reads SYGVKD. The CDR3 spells CAIRIPDADTQYF. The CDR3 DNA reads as TGTGCCATCAGAATCCCTGATGCCGATACGCAGTATTTT.

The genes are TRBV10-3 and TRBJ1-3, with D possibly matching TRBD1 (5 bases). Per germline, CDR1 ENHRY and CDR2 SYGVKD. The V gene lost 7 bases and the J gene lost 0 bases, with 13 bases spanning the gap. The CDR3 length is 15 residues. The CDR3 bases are TGTGCCATCACGGCGGGGACGTACTCTGGAAACACCATATATTTT. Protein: CAITAGTYSGNTIYF.

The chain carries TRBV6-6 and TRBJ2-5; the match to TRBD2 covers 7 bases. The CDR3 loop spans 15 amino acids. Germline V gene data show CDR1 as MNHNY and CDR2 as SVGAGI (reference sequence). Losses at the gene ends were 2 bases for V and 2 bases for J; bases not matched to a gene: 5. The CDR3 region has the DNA TGTGCCAGCAGTTACATTCTAGCGGTACAAGAGACCCAGTACTTC. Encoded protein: CASSYILAVQETQYF.

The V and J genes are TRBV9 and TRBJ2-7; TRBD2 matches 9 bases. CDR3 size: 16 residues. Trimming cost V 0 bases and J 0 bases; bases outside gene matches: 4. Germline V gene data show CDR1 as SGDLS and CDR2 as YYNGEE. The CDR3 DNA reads TGTGCCAGCAGCGTAGGAGGTAGCGGGAGCTCCTACGAGCAGTACTTC. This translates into CASSVGGSGSSYEQYF.

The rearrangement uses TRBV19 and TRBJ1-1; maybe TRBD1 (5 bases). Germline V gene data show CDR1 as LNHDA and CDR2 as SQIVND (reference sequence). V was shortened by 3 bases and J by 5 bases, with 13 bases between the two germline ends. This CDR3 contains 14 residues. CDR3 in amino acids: CASSITRGGTEAFF. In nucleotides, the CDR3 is TGTGCCAGTAGTATCACCCGTGGGGGGACTGAAGCTTTCTTT.

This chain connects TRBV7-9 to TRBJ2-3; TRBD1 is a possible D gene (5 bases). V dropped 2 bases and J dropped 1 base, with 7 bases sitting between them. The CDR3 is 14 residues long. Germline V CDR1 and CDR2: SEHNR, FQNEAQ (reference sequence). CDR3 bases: TGTGCCAGCAGCTTAATAGGGGGCACAGATACGCAGTATTTT. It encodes CASSLIGGTDTQYF.

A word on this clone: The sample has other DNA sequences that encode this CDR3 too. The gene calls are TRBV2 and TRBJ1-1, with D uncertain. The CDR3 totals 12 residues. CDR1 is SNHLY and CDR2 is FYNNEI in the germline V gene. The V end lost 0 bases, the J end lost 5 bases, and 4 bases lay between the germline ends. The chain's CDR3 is CASSEAGTEAFF. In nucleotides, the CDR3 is TGTGCCAGCAGTGAAGCGGGAACTGAAGCTTTCTTT.

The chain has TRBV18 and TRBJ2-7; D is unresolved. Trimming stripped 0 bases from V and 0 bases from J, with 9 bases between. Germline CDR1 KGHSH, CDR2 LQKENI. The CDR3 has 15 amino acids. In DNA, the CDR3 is TGTGCCAGCTCACCACCGAACAGTTACTCCTACGAGCAGTACTTC. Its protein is CASSPPNSYSYEQYF.

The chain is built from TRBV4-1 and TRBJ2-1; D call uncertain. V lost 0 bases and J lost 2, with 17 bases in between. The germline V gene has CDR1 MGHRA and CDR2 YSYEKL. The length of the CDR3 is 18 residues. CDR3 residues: CASSQESGLLLAYNEQFF. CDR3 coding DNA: TGCGCCAGCAGCCAAGAATCCGGCCTCCTACTCGCCTACAATGAGCAGTTCTTC.

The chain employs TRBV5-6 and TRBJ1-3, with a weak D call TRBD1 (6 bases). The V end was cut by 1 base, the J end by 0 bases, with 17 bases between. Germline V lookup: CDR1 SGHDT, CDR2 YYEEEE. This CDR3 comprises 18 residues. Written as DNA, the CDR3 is TGTGCCAGCAGCTTGAGGGGGACGGCTAGATACTCTGGAAACACCATATATTTT. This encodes CASSLRGTARYSGNTIYF.

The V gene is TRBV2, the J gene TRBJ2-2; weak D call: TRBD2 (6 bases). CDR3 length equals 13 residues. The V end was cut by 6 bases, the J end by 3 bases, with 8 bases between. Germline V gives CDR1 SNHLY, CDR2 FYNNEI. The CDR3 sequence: CASRGLYTGELFF. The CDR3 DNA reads TGTGCCAGCAGGGGACTGTACACCGGGGAGCTGTTTTTT.

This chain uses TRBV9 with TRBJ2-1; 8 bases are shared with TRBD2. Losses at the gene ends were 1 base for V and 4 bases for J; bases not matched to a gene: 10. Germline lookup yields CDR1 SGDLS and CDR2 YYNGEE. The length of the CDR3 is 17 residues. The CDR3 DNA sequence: TGTGCCAGCAGCGTATTTCTCATCACTAGCGGATACAATGAGCAGTTCTTC. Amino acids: CASSVFLITSGYNEQFF.

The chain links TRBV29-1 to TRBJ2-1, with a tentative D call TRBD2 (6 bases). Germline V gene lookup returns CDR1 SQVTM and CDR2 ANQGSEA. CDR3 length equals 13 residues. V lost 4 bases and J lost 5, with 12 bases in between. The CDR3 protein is CSVGLVFNNEQFF. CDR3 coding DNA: TGCAGCGTTGGACTAGTCTTCAACAATGAGCAGTTCTTC.

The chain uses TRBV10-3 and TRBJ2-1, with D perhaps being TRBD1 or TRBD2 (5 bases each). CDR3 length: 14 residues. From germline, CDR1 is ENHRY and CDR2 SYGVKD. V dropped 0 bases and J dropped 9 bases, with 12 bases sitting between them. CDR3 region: CAISESEGWGEQFF. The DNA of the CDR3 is TGTGCCATCAGTGAGTCTGAGGGGTGGGGTGAGCAGTTCTTC.

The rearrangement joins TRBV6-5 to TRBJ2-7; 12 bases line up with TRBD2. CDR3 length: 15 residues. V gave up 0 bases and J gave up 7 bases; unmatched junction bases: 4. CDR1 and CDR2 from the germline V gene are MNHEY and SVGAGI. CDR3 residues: CASSYSTSGSREQYF. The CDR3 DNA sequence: TGTGCCAGCAGTTACTCGACTAGCGGGAGTCGTGAGCAGTACTTC.

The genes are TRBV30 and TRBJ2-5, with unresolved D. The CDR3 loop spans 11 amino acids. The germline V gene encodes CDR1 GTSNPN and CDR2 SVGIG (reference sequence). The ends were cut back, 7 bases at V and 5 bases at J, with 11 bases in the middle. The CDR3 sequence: CALTNGETQYF. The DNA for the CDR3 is TGTGCCTTAACGAACGGGGAGACCCAGTACTTC. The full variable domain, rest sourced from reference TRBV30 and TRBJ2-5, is SQTIHQWPATLVQPVGSPLSLECTVEGTSNPNLYWYRQAAGRGLQLLFYSVGIGQISSEVPQNLSASRPQDRQFILSSKKLLLSDSGFYLCALTNGETQYFGPGTRLLVL.

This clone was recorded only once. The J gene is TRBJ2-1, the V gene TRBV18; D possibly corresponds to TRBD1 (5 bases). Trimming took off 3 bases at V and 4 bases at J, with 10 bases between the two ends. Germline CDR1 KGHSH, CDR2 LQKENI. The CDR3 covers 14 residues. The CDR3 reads CASSPGPRYNEQFF. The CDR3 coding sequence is TGTGCCAGCTCACCGGGGCCTAGATACAATGAGCAGTTCTTC.

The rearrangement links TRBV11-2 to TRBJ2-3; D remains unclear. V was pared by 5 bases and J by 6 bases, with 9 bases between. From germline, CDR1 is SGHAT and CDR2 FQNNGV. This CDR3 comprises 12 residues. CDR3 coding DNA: TGTGCCAGCAGCCGAGCGACGGATACGCAGTATTTT. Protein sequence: CASSRATDTQYF.

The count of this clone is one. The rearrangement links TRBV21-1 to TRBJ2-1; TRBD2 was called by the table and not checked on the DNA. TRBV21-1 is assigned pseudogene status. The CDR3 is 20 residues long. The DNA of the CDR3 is TGTGCCAGCAGCGAGGGACCTACTAGCGAAGTTTTAACGGGGGATTGTGAGCAGTTCTTC. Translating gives CASSEGPTSEVLTGDCEQFF.

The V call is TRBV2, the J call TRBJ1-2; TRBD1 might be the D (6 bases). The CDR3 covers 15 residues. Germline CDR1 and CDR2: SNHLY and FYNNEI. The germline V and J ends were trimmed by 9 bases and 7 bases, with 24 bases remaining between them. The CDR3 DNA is TGTGCCAGTAAATCGAGAGAAACAGGGTTTAGTGGCTACACCTTC. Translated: CASKSRETGFSGYTF.

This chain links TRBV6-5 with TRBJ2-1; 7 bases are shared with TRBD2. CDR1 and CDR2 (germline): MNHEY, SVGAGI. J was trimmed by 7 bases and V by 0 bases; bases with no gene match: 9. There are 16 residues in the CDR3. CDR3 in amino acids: CASSYSRGRARNEQFF. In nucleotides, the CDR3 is TGTGCCAGCAGTTACTCTCGGGGGAGGGCACGAAATGAGCAGTTCTTC.

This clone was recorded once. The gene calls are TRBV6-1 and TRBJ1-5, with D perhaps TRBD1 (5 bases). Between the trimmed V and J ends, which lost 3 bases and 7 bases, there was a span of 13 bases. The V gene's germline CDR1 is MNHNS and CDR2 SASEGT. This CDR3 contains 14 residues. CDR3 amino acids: CASSDWRGDQPQHF. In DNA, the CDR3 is TGTGCCAGCAGTGATTGGAGGGGAGACCAGCCCCAGCATTTT.

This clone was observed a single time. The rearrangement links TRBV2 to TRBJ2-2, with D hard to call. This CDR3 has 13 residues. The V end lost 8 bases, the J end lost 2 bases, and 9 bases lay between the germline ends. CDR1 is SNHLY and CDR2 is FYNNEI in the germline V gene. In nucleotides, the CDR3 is TGTGCCAGCTCAAGGCCTAACACCGGGGAGCTGTTTTTT. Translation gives CASSRPNTGELFF.

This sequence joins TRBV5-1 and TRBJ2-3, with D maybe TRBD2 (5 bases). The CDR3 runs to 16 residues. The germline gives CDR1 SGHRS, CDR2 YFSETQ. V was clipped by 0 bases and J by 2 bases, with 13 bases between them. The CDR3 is CASSLVSGLNTDTQYF. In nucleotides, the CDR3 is TGCGCCAGCAGCTTGGTTTCGGGATTGAACACAGATACGCAGTATTTT.

The CDR3 region is CASSLQVSNQPQHF. CDR3 sequence (DNA): TGTGCCAGCAGCTTACAGGTTAGCAATCAGCCCCAGCATTTT. V usage is TRBV7-8 and J usage is TRBJ1-5, with D hard to call. V lost 2 bases and J 0 bases, leaving 5 bases between the germline ends. Germline CDR1 and CDR2: SGHVS and FQNEAQ. This CDR3 is 14 amino acids long.

The CDR3 bases are TGCGCCAGCAGCTTGGTGGGAGCAGGTGAGACCCAGTACTTC. Residues: CASSLVGAGETQYF. V is TRBV5-1 and J is TRBJ2-5; maybe TRBD2 (5 bases). V lost 0 bases, J lost 5 bases, and 11 bases lay in between. The germline V gene encodes CDR1 SGHRS and CDR2 YFSETQ. The CDR3 runs to 14 residues.

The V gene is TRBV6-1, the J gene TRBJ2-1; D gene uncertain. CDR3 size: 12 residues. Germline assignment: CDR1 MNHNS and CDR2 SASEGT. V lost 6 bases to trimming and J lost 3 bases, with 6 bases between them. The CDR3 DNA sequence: TGTGCCAGCAGACCCCACTACAATGAGCAGTTCTTC. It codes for CASRPHYNEQFF.